This TCR beta chain is from a study of cytomegalovirus exposure and HLA in healthy donors. The table lists this clone with a few counts. Its matching antigen is unknown. At one end the junction does not follow the germline gene, possibly because of a read error. TCRdb's table, derived via immunoSEQ multiplex PCR, lists solely in-frame clones and lacks some. The sample carries under 95,000 clones, approximately 95% recorded once. Germline V CDR1 and CDR2: MNHEY, SMNVEV (reference sequence). CDR3 length equals 12 residues. The study's findings and limits: The majority of TCR sequences were rare, yet some public TCRs appeared in many donors.

Sequenced: PBMCs. The chain combines TRBV27 with TRBJ2-7; 8 nucleotides agree with TRBD2. This TCR derives from a woman aged 18-29 years in good health and CMV-seropositive. The CDR3 sequence: CASSSGGTKEWF. As DNA, the CDR3 is TGTGCCAGCAGTTCGGGGGGGACAAAAGAATGGTTC.